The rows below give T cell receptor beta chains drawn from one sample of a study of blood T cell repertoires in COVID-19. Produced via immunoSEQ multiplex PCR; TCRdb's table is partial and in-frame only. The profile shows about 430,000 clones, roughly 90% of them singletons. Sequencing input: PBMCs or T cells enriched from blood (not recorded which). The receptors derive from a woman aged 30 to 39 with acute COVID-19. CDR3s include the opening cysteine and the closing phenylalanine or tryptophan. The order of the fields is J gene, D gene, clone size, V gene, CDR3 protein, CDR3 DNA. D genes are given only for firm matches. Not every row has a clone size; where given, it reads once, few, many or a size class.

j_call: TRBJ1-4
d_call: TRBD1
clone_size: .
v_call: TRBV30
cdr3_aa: CAWSRAGTGRAKLFF
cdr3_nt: TGTGCCTGGAGCCGTGCCGGGACAGGGCGGGCAAAACTGTTTTTT

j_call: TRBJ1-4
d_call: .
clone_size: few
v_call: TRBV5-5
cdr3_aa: CASSSGQKDEKLFF
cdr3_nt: TGTGCCAGCAGCTCAGGACAAAAGGATGAAAAACTGTTTTTT

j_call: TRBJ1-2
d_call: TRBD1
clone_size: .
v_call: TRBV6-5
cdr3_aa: CASSYTGEDYTF
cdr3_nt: TGTGCCAGCAGTTACACAGGGGAGGACTACACCTTC

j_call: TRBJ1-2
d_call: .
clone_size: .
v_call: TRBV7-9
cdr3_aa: CASSLEEGFTYGYTF
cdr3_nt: TGTGCCAGCAGCTTAGAGGAGGGTTTCACCTATGGCTACACCTTC

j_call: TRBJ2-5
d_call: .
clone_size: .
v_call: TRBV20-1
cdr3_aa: CSAWGGETQYF
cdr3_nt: TGCAGTGCTTGGGGCGGAGAGACCCAGTACTTC

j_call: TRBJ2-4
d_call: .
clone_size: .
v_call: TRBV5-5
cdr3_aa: CASSLEVVSRGYF
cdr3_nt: TGTGCCAGCAGCTTGGAAGTCGTTTCCCGGGGGTACTTC

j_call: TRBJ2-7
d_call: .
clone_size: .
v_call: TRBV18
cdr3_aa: CASSTIQSSYEQYF
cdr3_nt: TGTGCCAGCTCAACCATACAGTCCTCCTACGAGCAGTACTTC

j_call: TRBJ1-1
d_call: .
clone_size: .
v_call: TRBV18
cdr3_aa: CASSIQGNTEAFF
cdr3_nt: TGTGCCAGCTCCATACAGGGGAACACTGAAGCTTTCTTT

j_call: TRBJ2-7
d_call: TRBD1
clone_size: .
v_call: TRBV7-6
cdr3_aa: CASSYQQGGTYEQYF
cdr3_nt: TGTGCCAGCAGCTACCAACAGGGGGGTACCTACGAGCAGTACTTC

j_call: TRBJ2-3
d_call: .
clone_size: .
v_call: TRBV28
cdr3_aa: CASSTSGVTDTQYF
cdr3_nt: TGTGCCAGCAGTACCTCAGGGGTCACAGATACGCAGTATTTT

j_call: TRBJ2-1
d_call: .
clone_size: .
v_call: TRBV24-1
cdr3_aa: CATSDLGGANNEQFF
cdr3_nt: TGTGCCACCAGTGATTTAGGCGGGGCAAACAATGAGCAGTTCTTC

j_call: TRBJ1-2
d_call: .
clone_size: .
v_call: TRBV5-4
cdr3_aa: CASSPGTVPYGYTF
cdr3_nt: TGTGCCAGCAGCCCCGGAACAGTCCCATATGGCTACACCTTC

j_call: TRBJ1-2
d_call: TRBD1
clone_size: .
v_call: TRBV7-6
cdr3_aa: CASSPGTGPNYGYTF
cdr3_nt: TGTGCCAGCAGCCCCGGGACAGGTCCTAACTATGGCTACACCTTC

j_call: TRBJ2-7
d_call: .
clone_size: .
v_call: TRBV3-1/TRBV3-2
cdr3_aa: CASKAGGNYEQYF
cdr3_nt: TGTGCCAGCAAGGCAGGGGGGAACTACGAGCAGTACTTC

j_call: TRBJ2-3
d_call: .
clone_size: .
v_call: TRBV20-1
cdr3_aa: CSASHGIHTDTQYF
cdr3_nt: TGCAGTGCTAGTCATGGCATCCACACAGATACGCAGTATTTT

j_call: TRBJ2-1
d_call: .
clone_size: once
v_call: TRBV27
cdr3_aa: CASKSWAGLSVNEQFF
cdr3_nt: TGTGCCAGCAAGTCTTGGGCGGGACTGTCCGTAAATGAGCAGTTCTTC

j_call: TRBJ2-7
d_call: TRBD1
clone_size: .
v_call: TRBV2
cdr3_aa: CASSEPGQGHRNEQYF
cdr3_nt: TGTGCCAGCAGTGAACCGGGACAGGGACATAGAAACGAGCAGTACTTC

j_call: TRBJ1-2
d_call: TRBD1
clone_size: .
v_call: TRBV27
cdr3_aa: CASRRHRGGLNYGYTF
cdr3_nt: TGTGCCAGCAGGCGCCACAGGGGGGGACTCAACTATGGCTACACCTTC

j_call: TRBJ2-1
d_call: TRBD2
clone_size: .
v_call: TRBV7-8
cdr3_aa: CASSFLGGGATYNEQFF
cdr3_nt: TGTGCCAGCAGCTTCCTAGGCGGGGGGGCAACCTACAATGAGCAGTTCTTC

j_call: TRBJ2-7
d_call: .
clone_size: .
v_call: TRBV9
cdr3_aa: CASSAHRSGEQYF
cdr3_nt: TGTGCCAGCAGCGCTCACAGGTCAGGGGAGCAGTACTTC

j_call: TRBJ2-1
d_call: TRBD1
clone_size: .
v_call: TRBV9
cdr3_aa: CASSPEGTGTDEQFF
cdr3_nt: TGTGCCAGCAGCCCCGAGGGGACAGGGACGGATGAGCAGTTCTTC

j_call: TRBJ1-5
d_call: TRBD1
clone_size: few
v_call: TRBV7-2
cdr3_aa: CASSVGQGWQPQHF
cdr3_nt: TGTGCCAGCAGCGTGGGACAGGGTTGGCAGCCCCAGCATTTT

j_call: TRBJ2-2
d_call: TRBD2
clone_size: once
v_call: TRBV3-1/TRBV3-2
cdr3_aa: CASNQRGGPRELFF
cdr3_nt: TGTGCCAGCAATCAGCGGGGGGGTCCTAGGGAGCTGTTTTTT

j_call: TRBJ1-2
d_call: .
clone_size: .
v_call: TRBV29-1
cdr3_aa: CSVVGQGSGYTF
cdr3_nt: TGCAGCGTTGTGGGGCAGGGATCTGGCTACACCTTC

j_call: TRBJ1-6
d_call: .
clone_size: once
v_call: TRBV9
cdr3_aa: CASSADPQGRRGSPLHF
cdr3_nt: TGTGCCAGCAGCGCCGACCCTCAGGGAAGGAGGGGTTCACCCCTCCACTTT

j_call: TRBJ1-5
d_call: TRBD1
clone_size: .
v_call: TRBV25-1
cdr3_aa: CASSLDRGQPQHF
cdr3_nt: TGTGCCAGCAGTCTCGACAGGGGCCAGCCCCAGCATTTT

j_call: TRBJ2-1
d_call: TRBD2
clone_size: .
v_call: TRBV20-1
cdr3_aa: CSASGLAGGWDEQFF
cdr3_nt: TGCAGTGCTAGTGGCCTAGCGGGGGGTTGGGATGAGCAGTTCTTC

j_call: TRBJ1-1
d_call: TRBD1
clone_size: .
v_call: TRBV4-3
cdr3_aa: CASSQNRGRGMNTEAFF
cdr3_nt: TGCGCCAGCAGCCAAAACAGGGGGCGCGGGATGAACACTGAAGCTTTCTTT

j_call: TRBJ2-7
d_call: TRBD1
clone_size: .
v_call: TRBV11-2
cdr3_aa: CASSITGGSEQYF
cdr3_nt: TGTGCCAGCAGTATTACAGGGGGTAGTGAGCAGTACTTC

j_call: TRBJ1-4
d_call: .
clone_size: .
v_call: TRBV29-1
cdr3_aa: CSVELQGLGEKLFF
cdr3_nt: TGCAGCGTTGAACTACAGGGCCTTGGTGAAAAACTGTTTTTT

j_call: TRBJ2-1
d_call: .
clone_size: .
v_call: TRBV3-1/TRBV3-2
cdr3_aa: CASSPSGWNEQFF
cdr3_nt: TGTGCCAGCAGCCCGTCCGGTTGGAATGAGCAGTTCTTC

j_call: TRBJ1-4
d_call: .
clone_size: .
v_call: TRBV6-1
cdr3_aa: CASSEAGGAGEKLFF
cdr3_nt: TGTGCCAGCAGTGAAGCGGGGGGGGCTGGCGAAAAACTGTTTTTT

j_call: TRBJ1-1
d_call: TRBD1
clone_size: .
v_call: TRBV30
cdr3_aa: CAWSVGQGVENTEAFF
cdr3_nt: TGTGCCTGGAGTGTCGGACAGGGGGTCGAGAACACTGAAGCTTTCTTT

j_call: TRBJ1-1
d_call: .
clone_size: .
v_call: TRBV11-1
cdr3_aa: CASSPENRDEAFF
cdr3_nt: TGTGCCAGCAGCCCCGAGAACAGGGACGAAGCTTTCTTT

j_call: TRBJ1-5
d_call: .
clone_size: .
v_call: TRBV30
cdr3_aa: CAWSVSGERRNQPQHF
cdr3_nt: TGTGCCTGGAGTGTCTCCGGGGAGCGACGAAATCAGCCCCAGCATTTT

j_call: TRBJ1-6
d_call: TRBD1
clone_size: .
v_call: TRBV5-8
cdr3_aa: CASSQDRGNNSPLHF
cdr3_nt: TGTGCCAGCAGTCAGGACAGGGGAAACAATTCACCCCTCCACTTT

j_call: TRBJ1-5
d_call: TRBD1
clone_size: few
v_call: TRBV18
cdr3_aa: CASSPDRGFNQPQHF
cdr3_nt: TGTGCCAGCTCACCGGACAGGGGATTCAATCAGCCCCAGCATTTT

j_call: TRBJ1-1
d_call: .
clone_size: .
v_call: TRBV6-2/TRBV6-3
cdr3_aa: CASSLLTEAFF
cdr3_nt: TGTGCCAGCAGTTTGTTAACTGAAGCTTTCTTT

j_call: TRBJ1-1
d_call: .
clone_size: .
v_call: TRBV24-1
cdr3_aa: CATTAIGGSEAFF
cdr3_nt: TGTGCCACCACAGCGATAGGAGGATCCGAAGCTTTCTTT

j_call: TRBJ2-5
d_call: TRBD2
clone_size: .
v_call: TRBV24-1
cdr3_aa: CATSVAREGETQYF
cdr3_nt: TGTGCCACCAGTGTGGCCAGGGAGGGAGAGACCCAGTACTTC

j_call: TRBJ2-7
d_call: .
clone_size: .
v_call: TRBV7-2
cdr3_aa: CASSFSQDYEQYF
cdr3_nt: TGTGCCAGCAGCTTCAGTCAGGATTACGAGCAGTACTTC

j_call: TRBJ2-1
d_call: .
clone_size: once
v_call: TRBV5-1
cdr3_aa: CASSLGEKGEQFF
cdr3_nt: TGCGCCAGCAGCTTGGGGGAGAAAGGCGAGCAGTTCTTC